The 9 T cell receptor beta chains in this list originate from one sample, sequenced in a study of T cell repertoires in cytomegalovirus infection. TCRdb redid the calling of the reads with MiXCR, one entry per CDR3 protein. The data contain 700,000 to 950,000 distinct CDR3 sequences, 32% of them seen just once; the ten biggest clones take up 9.5% to 15%. These receptors have no known antigen. The sample in question was cultured CD8+ T cells from PBMCs, obtained from culture after CMV antigen stimulation. Receptors originate from a human donor in good health (CMV status not recorded). Some clones in this sample may be carry-over from other donors' samples.

This chain uses TRBV28 with TRBJ2-3, with D perhaps given as TRBD1 or TRBD2 (5 bases each). The germline gives CDR1 MDHEN, CDR2 SYDVKM. Trimming stripped 5 bases from V and 6 bases from J, with 18 bases between. CDR3 length: 15 residues. CDR3 in amino acids: CASSPPAGARDTQYF. The CDR3 nucleotides read TGTGCCAGCAGTCCCCCCGCCGGGGCCCGCGATACGCAGTATTTT.

The V and J genes are TRBV18 and TRBJ2-5, with D perhaps TRBD1 (5 bases). The CDR3 runs to 13 residues. CDR1 is KGHSH and CDR2 is LQKENI in the germline V gene. V lost 3 bases, J lost 3 bases, and 8 bases lay in between. As DNA, the CDR3 is TGTGCCAGCTCACCCGACAGCAAAGAGACCCAGTACTTC. It is translated as CASSPDSKETQYF.

This sequence joins TRBV14 and TRBJ1-4, with a possible D match to TRBD1 (6 bases). This CDR3 has 16 amino acids. Deletions cut 0 bases from V and 5 bases from J, with 13 bases between. Germline CDR1 SGHDN, CDR2 FVKESK. Written as DNA, the CDR3 is TGTGCCAGCAGCCAAGATTGGGGACACACGAATGAAAAACTGTTTTTT. This encodes CASSQDWGHTNEKLFF.

J is TRBJ1-1 and V is TRBV13; a possible D gene is TRBD1 (5 bases). This CDR3 is built from 16 residues. Trimming shortened V by 4 bases and J by 5 bases, and 20 bases separated the two germline ends. Germline CDR1 is PRHDT and CDR2 is FYEKMQ (reference sequence). The chain's CDR3 is CASSSHRSSWGTEAFF. The CDR3 DNA reads as TGTGCCAGCAGCTCCCACAGGTCTTCATGGGGGACTGAAGCTTTCTTT.

The genes are TRBV19 and TRBJ1-5; D ambiguous. The V gene's germline CDR1 is LNHDA and CDR2 SQIVND (reference sequence). V lost 5 bases to trimming and J lost 3 bases, with 14 bases between them. This CDR3 has 15 residues. CDR3 protein: CASSPDRFYNQPQHF. The DNA for the CDR3 is TGTGCCAGTAGTCCGGATAGGTTCTACAATCAGCCCCAGCATTTT.

The chain uses TRBV15 and TRBJ1-2; 7 bases match TRBD1. J gave up 5 bases and V 0 bases, and 6 bases lay outside the gene matches. CDR3 length equals 15 residues. Germline CDR1 reads LNHNV; CDR2 reads YYDKDF (reference sequence). The CDR3 reads CATSRDWDSGYGYTF. DNA for the CDR3: TGTGCCACCAGCAGAGATTGGGACAGCGGATATGGCTACACCTTC. Full variable domain (missing parts from reference TRBV15 and TRBJ1-2): DAMVIQNPRYQVTQFGKPVTLSCSQTLNHNVMYWYQQKSSQAPKLLFHYYDKDFNNEADTPDNFQSRRPNTSFCFLDIRSPGLGDTAMYLCATSRDWDSGYGYTFGSGTRLTVV.

The chain links TRBV12-3 or TRBV12-4 to TRBJ1-2; TRBD1 matches 7 bases. V was pared by 4 bases and J by 3 bases, with 2 bases of the junction left unmatched. This CDR3 comprises 13 residues. CDR3 sequence reads: CASSWDSHYGYTF. CDR3 nucleotides: TGTGCCAGCAGTTGGGACAGCCACTATGGCTACACCTTC.

Only a few counts were recorded for this clonotype. In DNA form, the CDR3 reads TGTGCCAGCCCCCCCGGGGAGAGTGTCGGCACTGAAGCTTTCTTT. Protein: CASPPGESVGTEAFF. The V and J genes are TRBV12-3 or TRBV12-4 and TRBJ1-1; D unclear. There are 15 residues in the CDR3. V shed 8 bases and J shed 4 bases, with 20 bases lying between them.

This chain uses TRBV9 with TRBJ1-5; D not resolved. Germline V gives CDR1 SGDLS, CDR2 YYNGEE. This CDR3 has 14 residues. Trimming shortened V by 1 base and J by 1 base, and 6 bases separated the two germline ends. For the CDR3, the DNA is TGTGCCAGCAGCGTAAATCCCAGCAATCAGCCCCAGCATTTT. Protein product: CASSVNPSNQPQHF.